This entry is about one T cell receptor (beta chain). Its antigen is still unknown. The data belong to a study of blood T cells in healthy people across ages. Whole-study findings and limits: Reliance upon unsorted PBMCs precluded definitive naive versus antigen-experienced comparison. Getting older went along with TCR beta diversity per million T cells dropping roughly linearly.

The authors ran a second PCR of about 6 to 11 cycles using a sample-barcoded 5' primer and a J-beta primer mix. Via MiXCR, TCRdb re-called the 5' RACE reads, giving one row per CDR3 protein. The top ten clones hold roughly 30% of a sample with about 670,000 distinct CDR3 sequences, approximately 40% of them seen once. Between the trimmed V and J ends, which lost 4 bases and 3 bases, there was a span of 6 bases. The CDR3 is 12 amino acids. Germline V lookup: CDR1 SEHNR, CDR2 FQNEAQ (reference sequence). The study drew donors from healthy Caucasian individuals in Russia aged about 6 to 90. The sample, around 10 milliliters of peripheral blood, was drawn from each donor.

The sequenced sample was blood. This chain uses TRBV7-9 with TRBJ1-1; D remains unclear. The receptor comes from an elderly man in good health. As DNA, the CDR3 is TGTGCCAGCAGCTCACGGGACACTGAAGCTTTCTTT. It yields the protein CASSSRDTEAFF. Using reference TRBV7-9 and TRBJ1-1 for the parts outside the CDR3, the full variable domain is DTGVSQNPRHKITKRGQNVTFRCDPISEHNRLYWYRQTLGQGPEFLTYFQNEAQLEKSRLLSDRFSAERPKGSFSTLEIQRTEQGDSAMYLCASSSRDTEAFFGQGTRLTVV.